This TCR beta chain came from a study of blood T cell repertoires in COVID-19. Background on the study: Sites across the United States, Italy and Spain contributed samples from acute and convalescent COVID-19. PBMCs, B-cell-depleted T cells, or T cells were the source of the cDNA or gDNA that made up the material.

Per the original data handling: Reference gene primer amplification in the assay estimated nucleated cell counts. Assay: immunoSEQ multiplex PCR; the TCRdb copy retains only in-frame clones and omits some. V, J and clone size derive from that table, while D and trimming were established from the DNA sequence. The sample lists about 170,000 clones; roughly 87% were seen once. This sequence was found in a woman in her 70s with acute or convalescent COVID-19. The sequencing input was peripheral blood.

Written as DNA, the CDR3 is TGTGCCAGCAGCGTCCGGGACAGGGTTACGGTTGAAGCTTTCTTT. Translating it yields CASSVRDRVTVEAFF. The chain employs TRBV7-2 and TRBJ1-1; 9 nucleotides align to TRBD1. The germline gives CDR1 SGHTA, CDR2 FQGNSA. The CDR3 covers 15 residues. The ends lost 5 bases at V and 7 bases at J; junction bases unmatched: 11.